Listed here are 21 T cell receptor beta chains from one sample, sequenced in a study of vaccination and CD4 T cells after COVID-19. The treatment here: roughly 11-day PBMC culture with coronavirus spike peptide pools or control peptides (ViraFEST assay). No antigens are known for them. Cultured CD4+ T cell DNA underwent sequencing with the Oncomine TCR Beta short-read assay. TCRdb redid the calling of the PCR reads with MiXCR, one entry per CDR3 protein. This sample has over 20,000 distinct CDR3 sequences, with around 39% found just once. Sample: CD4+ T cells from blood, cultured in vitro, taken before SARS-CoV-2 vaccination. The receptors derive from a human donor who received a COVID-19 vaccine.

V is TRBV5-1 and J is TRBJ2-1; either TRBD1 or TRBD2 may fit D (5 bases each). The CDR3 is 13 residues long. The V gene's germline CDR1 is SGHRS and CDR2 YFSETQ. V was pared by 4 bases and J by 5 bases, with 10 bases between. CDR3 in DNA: TGCGCCAGCAGCCCGGGACCTAACAATGAGCAGTTCTTC. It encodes CASSPGPNNEQFF.

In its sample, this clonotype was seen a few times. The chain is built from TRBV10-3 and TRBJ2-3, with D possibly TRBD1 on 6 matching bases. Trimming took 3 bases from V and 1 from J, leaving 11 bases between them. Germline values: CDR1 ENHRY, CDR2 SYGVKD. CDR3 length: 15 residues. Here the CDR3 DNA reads TGTGCCATCAGTGACAGGACAGTGGGCACAGATACGCAGTATTTT. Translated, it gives CAISDRTVGTDTQYF.

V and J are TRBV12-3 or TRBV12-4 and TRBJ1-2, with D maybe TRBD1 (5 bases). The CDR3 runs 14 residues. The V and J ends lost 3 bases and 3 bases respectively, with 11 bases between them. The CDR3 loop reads CASSFWDGDYGYTF. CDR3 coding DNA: TGTGCCAGCAGTTTCTGGGACGGAGACTATGGCTACACCTTC.

As DNA, the CDR3 is TGTGCCAGCAGTCCGGTTGGGGCCTCTGATGGCTACACCTTC. This codes for CASSPVGASDGYTF. The V and J genes are TRBV7-6 and TRBJ1-2; D might be TRBD1 (5 bases). Per the germline V gene, CDR1 is SGHVS and CDR2 is FNYEAQ. This CDR3 is 14 amino acids long. Between the trimmed V and J ends, which lost 6 bases and 6 bases, there was a span of 17 bases.

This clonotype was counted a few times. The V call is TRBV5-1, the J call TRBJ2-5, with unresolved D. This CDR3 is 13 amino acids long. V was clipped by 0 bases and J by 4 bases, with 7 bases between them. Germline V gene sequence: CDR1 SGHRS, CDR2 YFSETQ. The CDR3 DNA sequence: TGCGCCAGCAGCTTGGGCTCGGGAGAGACCCAGTACTTC. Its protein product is CASSLGSGETQYF.

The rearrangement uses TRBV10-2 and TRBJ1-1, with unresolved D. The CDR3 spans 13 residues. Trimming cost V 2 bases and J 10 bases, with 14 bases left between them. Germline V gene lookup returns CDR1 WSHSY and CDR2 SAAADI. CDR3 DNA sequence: TGCGCCAGCAGTGAGACAGAAAGTGTTTTAGCTTTCTTT. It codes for CASSETESVLAFF.

Written as DNA, the CDR3 is TGCAGTGCGGGACAGGGGTACGAGCAGTACTTC. Encoded protein: CSAGQGYEQYF. The V call is TRBV20-1, the J call TRBJ2-7; 10 bases align to TRBD1. The junction had 0 bases not matched to a gene; V was cut back by 6 bases and J by 4 bases. CDR1 and CDR2 (germline): DFQATT, SNEGSKA (reference sequence). The length of the CDR3 is 11 residues.

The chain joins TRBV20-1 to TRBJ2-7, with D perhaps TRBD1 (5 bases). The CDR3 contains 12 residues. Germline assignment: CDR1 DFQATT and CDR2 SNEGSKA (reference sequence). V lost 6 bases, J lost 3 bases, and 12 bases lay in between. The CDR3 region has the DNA TGCAGTGCGGATAAGACAGACTACGAGCAGTACTTC. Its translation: CSADKTDYEQYF.

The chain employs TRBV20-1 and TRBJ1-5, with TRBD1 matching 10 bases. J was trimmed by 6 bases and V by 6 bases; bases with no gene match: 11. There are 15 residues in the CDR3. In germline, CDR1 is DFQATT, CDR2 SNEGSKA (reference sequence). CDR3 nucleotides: TGCAGTGCCAAAAACGACAGGGGGCGCGGTCAGCCCCAGCATTTT. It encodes CSAKNDRGRGQPQHF.

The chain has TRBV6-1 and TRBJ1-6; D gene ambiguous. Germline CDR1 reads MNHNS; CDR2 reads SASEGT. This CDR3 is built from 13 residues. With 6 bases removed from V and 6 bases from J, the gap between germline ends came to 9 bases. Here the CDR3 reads CASSLDPNSPLHF. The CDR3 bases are TGTGCCAGCAGCCTTGATCCTAATTCACCCCTCCACTTT.

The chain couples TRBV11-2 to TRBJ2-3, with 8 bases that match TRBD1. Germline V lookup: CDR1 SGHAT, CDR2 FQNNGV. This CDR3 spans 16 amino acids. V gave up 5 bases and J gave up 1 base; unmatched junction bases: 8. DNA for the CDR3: TGTGCCAGCAGCACCAACAGGGGGTCGGGCACAGATACGCAGTATTTT. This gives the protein CASSTNRGSGTDTQYF.

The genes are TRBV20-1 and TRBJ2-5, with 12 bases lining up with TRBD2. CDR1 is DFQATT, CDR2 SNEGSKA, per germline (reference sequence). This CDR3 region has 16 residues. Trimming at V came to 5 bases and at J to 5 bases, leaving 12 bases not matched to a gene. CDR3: CSAETSSGGAAETQYF. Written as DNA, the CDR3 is TGCAGTGCTGAAACCTCTAGCGGGGGGGCCGCTGAGACCCAGTACTTC.

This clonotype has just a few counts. In DNA, the CDR3 is TGTGCCAGCAGATCGAGGGACGGCGGGAAAGGCTACACCTTC. Protein: CASRSRDGGKGYTF. This chain joins TRBV19 and TRBJ1-2, with D tentatively TRBD1 (5 bases). Germline assignment: CDR1 LNHDA and CDR2 SQIVND (reference sequence). V was shortened by 9 bases and J by 8 bases, with 22 bases between the two germline ends. The CDR3 totals 14 residues.

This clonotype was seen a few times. CDR3 nucleotides: TGTGCCAGCAGCCCCACGGGAGGCGACTATGGCTACACCTTC. Protein product: CASSPTGGDYGYTF. V is TRBV7-2 and J is TRBJ1-2; no clear D. Germline assignment: CDR1 SGHTA and CDR2 FQGNSA. Trimming removed 5 bases at V and 3 bases at J, with 13 bases between. This CDR3 region has 14 residues.

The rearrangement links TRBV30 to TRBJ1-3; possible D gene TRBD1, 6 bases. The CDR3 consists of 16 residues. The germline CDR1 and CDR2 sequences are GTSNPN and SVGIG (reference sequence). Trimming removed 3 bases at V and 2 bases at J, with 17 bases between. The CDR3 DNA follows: TGTGCCTGGAGCCCACTATACAGGGAGGCTGGAAACACCATATATTTT. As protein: CAWSPLYREAGNTIYF.

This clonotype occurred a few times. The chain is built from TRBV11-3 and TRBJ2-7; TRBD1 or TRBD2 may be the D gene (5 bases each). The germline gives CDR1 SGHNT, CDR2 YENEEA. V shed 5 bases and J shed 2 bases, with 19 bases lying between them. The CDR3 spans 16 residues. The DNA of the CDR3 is TGTGCCAGCAGCCCAAATTTTGTCGGGACCCCCTACGAGCAGTACTTC. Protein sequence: CASSPNFVGTPYEQYF.

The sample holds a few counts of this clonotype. The CDR3 loop reads CAWSGGNTIYF. CDR3 in DNA: TGTGCCTGGTCCGGGGGAAACACCATATATTTT. This sequence joins TRBV30 and TRBJ1-3, with D uncertain. CDR1 is GTSNPN, CDR2 SVGIG, per germline (reference sequence). The CDR3 is made up of 11 amino acids. Between the trimmed V and J ends, which lost 5 bases and 4 bases, there was a span of 6 bases. The full variable domain, with the rest looked up from reference TRBV30 and TRBJ1-3, is SQTIHQWPATLVQPVGSPLSLECTVEGTSNPNLYWYRQAAGRGLQLLFYSVGIGQISSEVPQNLSASRPQDRQFILSSKKLLLSDSGFYLCAWSGGNTIYFGEGSWLTVV.

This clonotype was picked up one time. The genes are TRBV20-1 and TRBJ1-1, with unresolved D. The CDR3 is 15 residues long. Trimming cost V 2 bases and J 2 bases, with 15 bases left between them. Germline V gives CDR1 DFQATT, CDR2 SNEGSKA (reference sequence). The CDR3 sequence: CSARREQTINTEAFF. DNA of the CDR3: TGCAGTGCTAGAAGGGAGCAGACGATAAACACTGAAGCTTTCTTT.

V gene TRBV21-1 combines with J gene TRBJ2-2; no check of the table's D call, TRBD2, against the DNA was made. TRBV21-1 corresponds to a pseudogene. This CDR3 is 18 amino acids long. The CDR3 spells CASSKVGSGGANTGELFF. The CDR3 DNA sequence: TGTGCCAGCAGCAAAGTGGGTAGCGGGGGGGCCAACACCGGGGAGCTGTTTTTT.

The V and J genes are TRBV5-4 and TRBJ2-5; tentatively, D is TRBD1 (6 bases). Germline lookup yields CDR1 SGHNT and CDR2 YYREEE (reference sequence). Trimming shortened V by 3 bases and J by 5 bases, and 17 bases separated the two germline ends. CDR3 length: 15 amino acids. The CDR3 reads CASSSTGHRRETQYF. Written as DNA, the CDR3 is TGTGCCAGCAGCTCAACAGGGCATCGGCGGGAGACCCAGTACTTC.

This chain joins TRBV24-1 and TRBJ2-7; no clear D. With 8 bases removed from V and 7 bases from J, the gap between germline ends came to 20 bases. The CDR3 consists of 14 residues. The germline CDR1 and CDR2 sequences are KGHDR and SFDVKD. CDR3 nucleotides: TGTGCCACCAACACGGCATCGCTCATTTGTGAGCAGTACTTC. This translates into CATNTASLICEQYF.